A selection of T cell receptor beta chains follows, all from one sample in a study of early T cells in non-severe SARS-CoV-2 infection. Each CDR3 protein is one row after TCRdb ran MiXCR on the 5' RACE reads. The top ten hold roughly 10% of the sample, which has about 55,000 distinct CDR3 sequences, just under 15% seen once. Sequencing used whole blood, obtained at baseline. The receptors here all came from an adult who was a healthcare worker with PCR-confirmed SARS-CoV-2 infection or an uninfected control (not recorded which). CDR3s include the opening cysteine and the closing phenylalanine or tryptophan. D genes are given only for firm matches. Clone size is given for some rows only: seen once, a few or many times, or a class if the clone is expanded.

D,J,V,size,CDR3,DNA
.,TRBJ2-7,TRBV7-6,.,CASSKNSYEQYF,TGTGCCAGCAGCAAAAACAGCTACGAGCAGTACTTC
.,TRBJ1-3,TRBV5-1,.,CASSPTVSGNTIYF,TGCGCCAGCAGCCCGACGGTCTCTGGAAACACCATATATTTT
.,TRBJ1-3,TRBV29-1,few,CSGGVSGNTIYF,TGCAGCGGTGGGGTGTCTGGAAACACCATATATTTT
TRBD1,TRBJ2-7,TRBV27,.,CASSSPLKGAGNHYEQYF,TGTGCCAGCAGTTCCCCGCTAAAGGGGGCAGGGAATCATTACGAGCAGTACTTC
.,TRBJ2-5,TRBV30,.,CAWMLQGEETQYF,TGTGCCTGGATGTTGCAGGGCGAGGAGACCCAGTACTTC
.,TRBJ1-1,TRBV7-2,few,CASTLVGLNTEAFF,TGTGCCAGCACCCTAGTGGGGTTGAACACTGAAGCTTTCTTT
TRBD2,TRBJ2-3,TRBV10-2,.,CASSNPSGATDTQYF,TGCGCCAGCAGTAACCCTAGCGGGGCGACAGATACGCAGTATTTT
.,TRBJ2-7,TRBV20-1,.,CSAQQGSIYEQYF,TGCAGTGCACAGCAGGGGAGTATATACGAGCAGTACTTC
.,TRBJ2-3,TRBV10-1,few,CASSLRDTDTQYF,TGCGCCAGCAGTTTGCGGGACACAGATACGCAGTATTTT
TRBD1,TRBJ2-2,TRBV7-9,.,CASSTLGTGATTGELFF,TGTGCCAGCAGCACATTAGGGACAGGGGCTACCACCGGGGAGCTGTTTTTT
TRBD1,TRBJ1-1,TRBV20-1,few,CSAPMGNRQGWTTEAFF,TGCAGTGCCCCGATGGGGAACAGACAGGGGTGGACCACTGAAGCTTTCTTT
.,TRBJ1-1,TRBV29-1,many,CSVERDVPGMNTEAFF,TGCAGCGTGGAGAGGGACGTCCCTGGGATGAACACTGAAGCTTTCTTT
.,TRBJ2-3,TRBV6-6,.,CASSYTGDTQYF,TGTGCCAGCAGTTACACAGGAGATACGCAGTATTTT
.,TRBJ1-2,TRBV20-1,many,CSASRDPGYRTF,TGCAGTGCTAGTCGGGACCCAGGATATCGGACCTTC
TRBD2,TRBJ2-1,TRBV6-4,.,CASSPLRRAGRDNEQFF,TGTGCCAGCAGTCCCCTTCGCCGAGCGGGGCGGGACAATGAGCAGTTCTTC
.,TRBJ2-7,TRBV7-8,few,CASSLQTGTFSYEQYF,TGTGCCAGCAGCCTCCAAACAGGGACTTTCTCCTACGAGCAGTACTTC
TRBD1,TRBJ2-7,TRBV12-3/TRBV12-4,.,CASSFTGQGGEQYF,TGTGCCAGCAGTTTTACGGGACAGGGCGGCGAGCAGTACTTC
.,TRBJ2-7,TRBV11-2,few,CASSLSDGSSYEQYF,TGTGCCAGCAGCTTATCGGACGGGAGTAGTTACGAGCAGTACTTC
.,TRBJ1-6,TRBV10-3,few,CAISESGFNSPLHF,TGTGCCATCAGTGAATCGGGATTTAATTCACCCCTCCACTTT
.,TRBJ1-2,TRBV5-6,.,CASSPGVYGYTF,TGTGCCAGCAGCCCAGGGGTCTATGGCTACACCTTC
.,TRBJ2-3,TRBV11-2,.,CASSLDPRATQYF,TGTGCCAGCAGCTTAGACCCCAGGGCTACGCAGTATTTT
TRBD1,TRBJ1-1,TRBV27,few,CASSDNRGLMNTEAFF,TGTGCCAGCAGTGATAACAGGGGTCTCATGAACACTGAAGCTTTCTTT
.,TRBJ2-1,TRBV6-5,.,CASSYMSSYNEQFF,TGTGCCAGCAGTTACATGAGCTCCTACAATGAGCAGTTCTTC
.,TRBJ1-1,TRBV11-1,.,CASSSRGSNTEAFF,TGTGCCAGCAGCTCCCGAGGGTCGAACACTGAAGCTTTCTTT
.,TRBJ2-5,TRBV18,.,CASSPPIPGQQETQYF,TGTGCCAGCTCACCACCGATCCCAGGGCAGCAAGAGACCCAGTACTTC
.,TRBJ1-2,TRBV20-1,medium-sized,CSASLGDGYGYTF,TGCAGTGCTAGTCTGGGGGACGGCTATGGCTACACCTTC
.,TRBJ2-6,TRBV5-4,few,CASSLVYSGANVLTF,TGTGCCAGCAGCTTGGTCTACTCTGGGGCCAACGTCCTGACTTTC
.,TRBJ1-6,TRBV4-1,once,CASSHNRDILHF,TGCGCCAGCAGCCACAACCGGGACATCCTCCACTTT
.,TRBJ2-5,TRBV7-9,few,CASSFSMETQYF,TGTGCCAGCAGCTTTTCAATGGAGACCCAGTACTTC
.,TRBJ2-3,TRBV19,medium-sized,CASSIFSDSPTDTQYF,TGTGCCAGTAGTATTTTCTCCGACTCGCCCACAGATACGCAGTATTTT
.,TRBJ2-3,TRBV11-2,.,CASKGISTDTQYF,TGTGCCAGTAAGGGGATTAGCACAGATACGCAGTATTTT
.,TRBJ2-7,TRBV11-2,few,CASSLEAVYYEQYF,TGTGCCAGCAGCTTAGAGGCAGTGTACTACGAGCAGTACTTC
TRBD1,TRBJ2-3,TRBV12-3/TRBV12-4,many,CASRSNPGQNNTQYF,TGTGCCAGCAGATCAAATCCGGGACAGAATAATACGCAGTATTTT
.,TRBJ1-1,TRBV20-1,many,CSGLFGGQNTEAFF,TGCAGTGGACTCTTTGGGGGACAAAACACTGAAGCTTTCTTT
.,TRBJ2-1,TRBV3-2,.,CASSQGGTSGVNEQFF,TGTGCCAGCAGCCAAGGAGGGACTAGCGGGGTCAATGAGCAGTTCTTC
TRBD1,TRBJ2-7,TRBV5-4,.,CASSPGTGFYEQYF,TGTGCCAGCAGCCCCGGGACAGGATTCTACGAGCAGTACTTC
TRBD2,TRBJ2-7,TRBV28,.,CASSLTSGPRGYF,TGTGCCAGCAGTCTGACTAGCGGTCCCCGAGGGTACTTC
.,TRBJ1-1,TRBV10-2,many,CASTIRTGNTEAFF,TGCGCCAGCACCATACGTACCGGGAACACTGAAGCTTTCTTT
TRBD1,TRBJ2-2,TRBV20-1,few,CSASGGQGVGGTGELFF,TGCAGTGCTAGCGGCGGACAGGGGGTAGGAGGAACCGGGGAGCTGTTTTTT
.,TRBJ2-3,TRBV10-3,.,CAISERQISTDTQYF,TGTGCCATCAGTGAGCGTCAAATTAGCACAGATACGCAGTATTTT
.,TRBJ2-3,TRBV7-6,.,CASSKDMNKADTQYF,TGTGCCAGCAGCAAAGACATGAATAAGGCAGATACGCAGTATTTT
TRBD1,TRBJ2-5,TRBV20-1,few,CSARTGQDGRETQYF,TGCAGTGCTAGAACGGGACAGGATGGTCGGGAGACCCAGTACTTC